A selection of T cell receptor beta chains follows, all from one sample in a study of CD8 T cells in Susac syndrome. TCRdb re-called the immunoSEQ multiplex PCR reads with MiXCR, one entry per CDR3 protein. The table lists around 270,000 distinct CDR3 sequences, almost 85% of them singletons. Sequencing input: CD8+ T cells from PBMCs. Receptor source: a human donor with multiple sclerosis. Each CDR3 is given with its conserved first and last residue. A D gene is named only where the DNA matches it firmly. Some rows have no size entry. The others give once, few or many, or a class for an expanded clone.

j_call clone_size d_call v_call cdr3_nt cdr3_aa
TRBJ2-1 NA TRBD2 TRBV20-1 TGCAGTGCTAGCATAGCGGGAGGCCGGATGGATGAGCAGTTCTTC CSASIAGGRMDEQFF
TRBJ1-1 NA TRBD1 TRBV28 TGTGCCAGCAGCCCCGACAGGGTTGAAGCTTTCTTT CASSPDRVEAFF
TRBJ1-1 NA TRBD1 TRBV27 TGTGCCAGCAGTTTAACGCAGGGGGCGAGGACTGAAGCTTTCTTT CASSLTQGARTEAFF
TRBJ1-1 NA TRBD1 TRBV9 TGTGCCAGCAGCCTCGGGGACAGGGGAGGAACTGAAGCTTTCTTT CASSLGDRGGTEAFF
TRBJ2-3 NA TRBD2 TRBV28 TGTGCCAGCACCTTTGGGACTAGCCCGACAGATACGCAGTATTTT CASTFGTSPTDTQYF
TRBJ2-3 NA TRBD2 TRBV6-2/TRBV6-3 TGTGCCAGCAGGGGACTAGCGGGAGACTCGGATACGCAGTATTTT CASRGLAGDSDTQYF
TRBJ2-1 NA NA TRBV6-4 TGTGCCAGCAGTGACTCACGCCGGGAGCAGTTCTTC CASSDSRREQFF
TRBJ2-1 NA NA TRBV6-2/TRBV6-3 TGTGCCAGCAGTTACTTTTTGGCGGGACCGTACAATGAGCAGTTCTTC CASSYFLAGPYNEQFF
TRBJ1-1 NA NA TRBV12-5 TGTGCTAGTGCCCAATTTCGGGATACGAACACTGAAGCTTTCTTT CASAQFRDTNTEAFF
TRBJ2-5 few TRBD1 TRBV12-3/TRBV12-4 TGTGCCAGCAGTTTAACAGGGGTGCAAGAGACCCAGTACTTC CASSLTGVQETQYF
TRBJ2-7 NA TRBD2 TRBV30 TGTGCCTGGACTGGCGCGCCCAGCGGGGCCTACGAGCAGTACTTC CAWTGAPSGAYEQYF
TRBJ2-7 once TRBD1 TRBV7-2 TGTGCCAGCAGCCCAAACCGGGACAGGGCCCACGAGCAGTACTTC CASSPNRDRAHEQYF
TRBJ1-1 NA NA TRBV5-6 TGTGCCAGCAGCCGGACACCGAACACTGAAGCTTTCTTT CASSRTPNTEAFF
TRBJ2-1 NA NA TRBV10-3 TGTGCCATCAGTGATGGGCGTGAGCAGTTCTTC CAISDGREQFF
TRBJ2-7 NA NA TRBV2 TGTGCCAGCAGTGACCCCCGGGACGGGAGCTCCTACGAGCAGTACTTC CASSDPRDGSSYEQYF
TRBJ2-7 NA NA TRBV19 TGTGCCAGTAGTACCCTTGGCGCGTACGAGCAGTACTTC CASSTLGAYEQYF
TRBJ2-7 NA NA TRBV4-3 TGCGCCAGCAGCCAAGATGCGGGACTCCCTTCCTACGAGCAGTACTTC CASSQDAGLPSYEQYF
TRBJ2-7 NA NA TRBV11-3 TGTGCCAGCAGCTTAACTACCTACTCCTACGAGCAGTACTTC CASSLTTYSYEQYF
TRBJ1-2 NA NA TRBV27 TGTGCCAGCAGTCAGAAACAGGTCCCGAGCGGCTACACCTTC CASSQKQVPSGYTF
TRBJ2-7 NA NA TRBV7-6 TGTGCCAGCAGCTTAGCCAGGGGACCCTACGAGCAGTACTTC CASSLARGPYEQYF
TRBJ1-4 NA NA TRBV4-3 TGCGCCAGCAGCCAAGACGCCTTCGGGTTCTCGACTAATGAAAAACTGTTTTTT CASSQDAFGFSTNEKLFF
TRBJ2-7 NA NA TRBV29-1 TGCAGCGTTCTGACAGAAGTCTACGAGCAGTACTTC CSVLTEVYEQYF
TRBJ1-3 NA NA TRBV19 TGTGCCAGTAACAATTGGGGAAGCTCTGGAAACACCATATATTTT CASNNWGSSGNTIYF
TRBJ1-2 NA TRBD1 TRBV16 TGTGCCAGCAGCCAGGCGACAGGGAGCGGCTACACCTTC CASSQATGSGYTF
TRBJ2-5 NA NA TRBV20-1 TGCAGTGCTAGCCGCCTAGATGGGCCCCGTTACTGGTCGCAAGAGACCCAGTACTTC CSASRLDGPRYWSQETQYF
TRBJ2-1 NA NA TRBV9 TGTGCCAGCAGCGTAGGCGTCCCAAGCTCCTACAATGAGCAGTTCTTC CASSVGVPSSYNEQFF
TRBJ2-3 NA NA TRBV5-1 TGCGCCAGCAGCTTTCATCCTAGCGCCAGGAGGGAATACACAGATACGCAGTATTTT CASSFHPSARREYTDTQYF
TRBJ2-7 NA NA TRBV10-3 TGTGCCATCAGACCTCCTCCGGGCCATCCGGGCGAGCAGTACTTC CAIRPPPGHPGEQYF
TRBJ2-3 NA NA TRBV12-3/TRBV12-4 TGTGCCAGCAGTTTTAGGGGTCCAGATACGCAGTATTTT CASSFRGPDTQYF
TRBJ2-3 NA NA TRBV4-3 TGCGCCAGCAGCCAAGATTCGCCTAGCTTAGATACGCAGTATTTT CASSQDSPSLDTQYF
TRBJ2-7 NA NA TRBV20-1 TGCAGTGCTAGTTACGGCTGTGTGGCGGGGCGATCCTACGAGCAGTACTTC CSASYGCVAGRSYEQYF
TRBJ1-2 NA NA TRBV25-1 TGTGCCAGCAGTGAGGGGATTCGCTATGGCTACACCTTC CASSEGIRYGYTF
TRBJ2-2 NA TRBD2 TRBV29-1 TGCAGCGCCCGGGAGGGGCAGCGGGAGAGGGCCGGGGAGCTGTTTTTT CSAREGQRERAGELFF
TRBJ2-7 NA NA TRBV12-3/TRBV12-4 TGTGCCAGCAGTTGGACCGGGGGACCTGCCTACGAGCAGTACTTC CASSWTGGPAYEQYF
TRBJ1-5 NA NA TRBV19 TGTGCCAGTAGTATGGCTACGGGCAATCAGCCCCAGCATTTT CASSMATGNQPQHF
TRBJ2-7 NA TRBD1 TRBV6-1 TGTGCCAGCAGGGGGGCTGGACAGGGGGCGCTGAAGGGTTACGAGCAGTACTTC CASRGAGQGALKGYEQYF
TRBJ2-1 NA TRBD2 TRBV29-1 TGCAGCGTTGAAGACTATGCGACTAGCGGGGGTTTCAATGAGCAGTTCTTC CSVEDYATSGGFNEQFF
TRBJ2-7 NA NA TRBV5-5 TGTGCCAGCAGCTTGTATGCAGGGGCCTCCTACGAGCAGTACTTC CASSLYAGASYEQYF
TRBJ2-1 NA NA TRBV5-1 TGCGCCAGCGGCGGAGGCTCCTACAATGAGCAGTTCTTC CASGGGSYNEQFF
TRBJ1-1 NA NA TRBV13 TGTGCCAGCAGCTTAGTGGTAGCTTTCTTT CASSLVVAFF
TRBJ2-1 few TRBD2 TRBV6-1 TGTGCCAGCAGCAAGCGGGAGGGCTTTCGTGAGCAGTTCTTC CASSKREGFREQFF
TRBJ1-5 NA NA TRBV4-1 TGCGCCAGCAGCCCCCGAGAAGGGATGTTTAGCAATCAGCCCCAGCATTTT CASSPREGMFSNQPQHF
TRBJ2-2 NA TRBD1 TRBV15 TGTGCCACCAGCAGTGAACATGGGGACAGCCACACCGGGGAGCTGTTTTTT CATSSEHGDSHTGELFF
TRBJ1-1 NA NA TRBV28 TGTGCCAGCAGTTTTCTCCGGTTAGGGTTAACTGAAGCTTTCTTT CASSFLRLGLTEAFF
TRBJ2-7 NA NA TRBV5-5 TGTGCCAGTTCTCGGGAGTCCTACGAGCAGTACTTC CASSRESYEQYF